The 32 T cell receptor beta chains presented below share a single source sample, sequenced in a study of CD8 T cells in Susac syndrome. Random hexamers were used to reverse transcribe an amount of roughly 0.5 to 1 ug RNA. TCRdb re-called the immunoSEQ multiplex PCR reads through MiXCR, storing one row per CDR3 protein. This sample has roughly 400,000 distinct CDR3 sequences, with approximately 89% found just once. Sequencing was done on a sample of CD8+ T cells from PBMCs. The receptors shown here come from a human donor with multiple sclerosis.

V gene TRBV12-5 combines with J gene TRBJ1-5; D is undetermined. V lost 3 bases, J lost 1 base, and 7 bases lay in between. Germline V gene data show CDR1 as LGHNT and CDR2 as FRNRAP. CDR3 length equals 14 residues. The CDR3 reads CASGFMGSNQPQHF. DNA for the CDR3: TGTGCTAGTGGTTTTATGGGAAGCAATCAGCCCCAGCATTTT.

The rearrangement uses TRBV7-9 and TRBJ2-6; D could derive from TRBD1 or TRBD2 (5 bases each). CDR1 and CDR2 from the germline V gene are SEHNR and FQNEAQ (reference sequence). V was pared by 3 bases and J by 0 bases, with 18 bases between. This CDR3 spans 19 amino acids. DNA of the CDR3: TGTGCCAGCAGCTTCACCGCCCGGGACGCCACCTCTGGGGCCAACGTCCTGACTTTC. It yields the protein CASSFTARDATSGANVLTF.

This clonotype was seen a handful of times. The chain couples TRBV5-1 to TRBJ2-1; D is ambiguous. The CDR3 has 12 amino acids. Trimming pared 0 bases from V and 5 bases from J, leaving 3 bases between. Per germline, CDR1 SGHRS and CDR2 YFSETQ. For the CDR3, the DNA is TGCGCCAGCAGCTTGGTCCACAATGAGCAGTTCTTC. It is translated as CASSLVHNEQFF.

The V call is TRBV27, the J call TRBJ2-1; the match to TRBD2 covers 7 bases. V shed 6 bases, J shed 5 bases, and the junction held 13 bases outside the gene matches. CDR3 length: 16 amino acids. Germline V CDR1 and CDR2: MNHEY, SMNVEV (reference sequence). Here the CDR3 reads CASSPTPRLAHNEQFF. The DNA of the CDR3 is TGTGCCAGCAGCCCTACTCCCCGACTAGCTCACAATGAGCAGTTCTTC.

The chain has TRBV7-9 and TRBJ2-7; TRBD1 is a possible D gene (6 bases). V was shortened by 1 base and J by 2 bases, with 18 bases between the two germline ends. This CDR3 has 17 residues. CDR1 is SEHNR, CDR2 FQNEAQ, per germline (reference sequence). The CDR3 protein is CASSLDLTGTDTYEQYF. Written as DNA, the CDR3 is TGTGCCAGCAGCTTAGACCTAACAGGGACCGACACCTACGAGCAGTACTTC.

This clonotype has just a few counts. Here the CDR3 reads CASSYSADSNYGYTF. The CDR3 DNA reads TGTGCCAGCAGTTACTCGGCTGATTCTAACTATGGCTACACCTTC. This sequence joins TRBV6-5 and TRBJ1-2; no definite D call. CDR1 is MNHEY and CDR2 is SVGAGI in the germline V gene. Trimming shortened V by 0 bases and J by 0 bases, and 8 bases separated the two germline ends. This CDR3 comprises 15 residues.

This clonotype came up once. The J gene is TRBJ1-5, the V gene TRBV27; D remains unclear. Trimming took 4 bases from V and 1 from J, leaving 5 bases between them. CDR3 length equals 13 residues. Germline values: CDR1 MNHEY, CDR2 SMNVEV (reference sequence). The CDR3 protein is CASSWSSNQPQHF. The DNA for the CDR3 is TGTGCCAGCAGTTGGAGCAGCAATCAGCCCCAGCATTTT.

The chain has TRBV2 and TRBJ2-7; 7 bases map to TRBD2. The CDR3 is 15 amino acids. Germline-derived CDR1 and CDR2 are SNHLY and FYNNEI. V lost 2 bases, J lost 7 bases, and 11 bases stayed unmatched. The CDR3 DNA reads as TGTGCCAGCAGTGAAACCCCCACGGGACTACGGGAGCAGTACTTC. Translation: CASSETPTGLREQYF.

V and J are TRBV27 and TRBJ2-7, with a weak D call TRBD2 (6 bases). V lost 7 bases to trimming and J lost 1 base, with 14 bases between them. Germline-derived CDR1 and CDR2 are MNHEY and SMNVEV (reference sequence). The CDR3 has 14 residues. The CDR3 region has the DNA TGTGCCAGCACTGTGGGGGGAGGATCCTACGAGCAGTACTTC. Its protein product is CASTVGGGSYEQYF.

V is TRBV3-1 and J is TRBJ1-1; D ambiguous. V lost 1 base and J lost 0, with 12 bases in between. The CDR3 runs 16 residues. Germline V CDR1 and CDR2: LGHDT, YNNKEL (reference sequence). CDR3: CASSQGIWTVNTEAFF. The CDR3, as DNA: TGTGCCAGCAGCCAAGGGATTTGGACGGTGAACACTGAAGCTTTCTTT. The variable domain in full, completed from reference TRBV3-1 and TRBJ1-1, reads DTAVSQTPKYLVTQMGNDKSIKCEQNLGHDTMYWYKQDSKKFLKIMFSYNNKELIINETVPNRFSPKSPDKAHLNLHINSLELGDSAVYFCASSQGIWTVNTEAFFGQGTRLTVV.

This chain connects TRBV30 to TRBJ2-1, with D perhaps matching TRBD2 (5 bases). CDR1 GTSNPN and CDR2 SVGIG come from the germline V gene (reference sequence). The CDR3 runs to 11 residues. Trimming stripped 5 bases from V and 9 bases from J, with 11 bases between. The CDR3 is CAWSGSSEQFF. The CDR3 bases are TGTGCCTGGTCGGGGTCGTCTGAGCAGTTCTTC. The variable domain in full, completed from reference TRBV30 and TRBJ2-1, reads SQTIHQWPATLVQPVGSPLSLECTVEGTSNPNLYWYRQAAGRGLQLLFYSVGIGQISSEVPQNLSASRPQDRQFILSSKKLLLSDSGFYLCAWSGSSEQFFGPGTRLTVL.

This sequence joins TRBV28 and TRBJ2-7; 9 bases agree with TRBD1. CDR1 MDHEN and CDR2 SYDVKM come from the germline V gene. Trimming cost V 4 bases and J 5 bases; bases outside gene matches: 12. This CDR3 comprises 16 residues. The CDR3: CASSSPGQGFGHEQYF. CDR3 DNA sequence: TGTGCCAGCAGTTCGCCGGGACAGGGTTTTGGCCACGAGCAGTACTTC.

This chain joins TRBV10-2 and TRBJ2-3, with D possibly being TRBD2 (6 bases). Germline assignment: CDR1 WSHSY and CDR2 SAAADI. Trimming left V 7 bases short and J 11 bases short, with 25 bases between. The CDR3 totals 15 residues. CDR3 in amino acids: CASIPPRTGEDVQYF. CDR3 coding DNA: TGCGCCAGCATCCCGCCCCGGACTGGGGAGGATGTGCAGTATTTT.

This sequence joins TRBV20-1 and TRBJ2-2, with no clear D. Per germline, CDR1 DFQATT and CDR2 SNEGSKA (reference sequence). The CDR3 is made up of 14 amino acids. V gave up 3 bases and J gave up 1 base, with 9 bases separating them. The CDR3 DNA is TGCAGTGCTAGTGCTTTCGGGAACACCGGGGAGCTGTTTTTT. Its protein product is CSASAFGNTGELFF.

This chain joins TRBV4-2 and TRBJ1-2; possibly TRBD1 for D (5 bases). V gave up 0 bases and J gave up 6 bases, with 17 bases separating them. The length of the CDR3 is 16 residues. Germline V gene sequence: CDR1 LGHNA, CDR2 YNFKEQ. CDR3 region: CASSQEEGWGENGYTF. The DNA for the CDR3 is TGTGCCAGCAGCCAAGAAGAGGGGTGGGGTGAGAATGGCTACACCTTC.

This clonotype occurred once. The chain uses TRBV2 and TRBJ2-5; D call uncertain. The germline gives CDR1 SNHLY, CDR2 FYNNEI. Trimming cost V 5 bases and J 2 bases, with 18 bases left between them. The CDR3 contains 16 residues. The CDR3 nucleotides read TGTGCCAGCAGTTACCCTGGTGGCGGAAAGCAAGAGACCCAGTACTTC. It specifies CASSYPGGGKQETQYF.

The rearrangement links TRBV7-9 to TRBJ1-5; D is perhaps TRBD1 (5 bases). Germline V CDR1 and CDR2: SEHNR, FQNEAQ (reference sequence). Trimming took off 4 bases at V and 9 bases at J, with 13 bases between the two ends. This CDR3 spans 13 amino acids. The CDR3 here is CASSSGTPGPQHF. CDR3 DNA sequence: TGTGCCAGCAGCTCGGGGACGCCCGGGCCCCAGCATTTT.

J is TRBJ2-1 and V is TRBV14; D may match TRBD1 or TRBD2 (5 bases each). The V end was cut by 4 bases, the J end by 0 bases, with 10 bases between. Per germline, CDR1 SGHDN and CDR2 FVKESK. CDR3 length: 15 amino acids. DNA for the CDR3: TGTGCCAGCAGCCTAGGGACCCACTCCTACAATGAGCAGTTCTTC. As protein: CASSLGTHSYNEQFF.

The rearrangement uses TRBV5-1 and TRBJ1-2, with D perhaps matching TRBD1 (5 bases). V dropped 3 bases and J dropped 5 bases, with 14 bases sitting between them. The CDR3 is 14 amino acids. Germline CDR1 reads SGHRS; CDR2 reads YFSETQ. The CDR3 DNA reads TGCGCCAGCAGCTGGGACGACTTATGGTATGGCTACACCTTC. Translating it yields CASSWDDLWYGYTF.

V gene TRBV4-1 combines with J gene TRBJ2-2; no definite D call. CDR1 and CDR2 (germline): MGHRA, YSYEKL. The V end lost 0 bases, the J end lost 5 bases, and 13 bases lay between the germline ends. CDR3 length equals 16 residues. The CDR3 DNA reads TGCGCCAGCAGCCAAGATGTCAGTCAGCGTACCGGGGAGCTGTTTTTT. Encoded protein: CASSQDVSQRTGELFF.

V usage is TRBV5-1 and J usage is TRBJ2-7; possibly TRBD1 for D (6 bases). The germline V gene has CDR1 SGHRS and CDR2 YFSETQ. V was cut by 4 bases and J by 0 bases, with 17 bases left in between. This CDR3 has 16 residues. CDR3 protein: CASSREQGEASYEQYF. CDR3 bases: TGCGCCAGCAGCAGAGAACAGGGAGAAGCCTCCTACGAGCAGTACTTC.

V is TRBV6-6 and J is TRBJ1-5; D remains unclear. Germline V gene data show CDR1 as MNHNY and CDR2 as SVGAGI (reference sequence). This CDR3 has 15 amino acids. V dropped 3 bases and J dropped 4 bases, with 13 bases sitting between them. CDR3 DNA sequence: TGTGCCAGCAGTTATGTGCGGCAGGAAAATCAGCCCCAGCATTTT. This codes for CASSYVRQENQPQHF.

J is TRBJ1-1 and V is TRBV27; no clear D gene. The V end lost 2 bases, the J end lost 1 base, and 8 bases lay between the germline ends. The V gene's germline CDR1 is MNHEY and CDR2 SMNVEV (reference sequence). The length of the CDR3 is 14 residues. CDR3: CASSLRQANTEAFF. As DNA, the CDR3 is TGTGCCAGCAGTTTAAGGCAGGCGAACACTGAAGCTTTCTTT.

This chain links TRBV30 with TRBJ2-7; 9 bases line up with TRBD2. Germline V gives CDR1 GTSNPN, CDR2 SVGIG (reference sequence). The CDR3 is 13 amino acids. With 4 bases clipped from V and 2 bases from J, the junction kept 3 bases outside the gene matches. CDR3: CAWTGGRAYEQYF. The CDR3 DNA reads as TGTGCCTGGACTGGCGGGAGGGCCTACGAGCAGTACTTC.

The CDR3 DNA follows: TGTGCCAGCAGTACGGGGACAGGGAACCTGAACACCGGGGAGCTGTTTTTT. Residues: CASSTGTGNLNTGELFF. This chain joins TRBV6-1 and TRBJ2-2; TRBD1 agrees at 9 bases. The CDR3 sequence is 17 residues long. Germline CDR1 and CDR2: MNHNS and SASEGT. The V segment lost 5 bases and the J segment 1 base; nucleotides outside the gene matches: 8.

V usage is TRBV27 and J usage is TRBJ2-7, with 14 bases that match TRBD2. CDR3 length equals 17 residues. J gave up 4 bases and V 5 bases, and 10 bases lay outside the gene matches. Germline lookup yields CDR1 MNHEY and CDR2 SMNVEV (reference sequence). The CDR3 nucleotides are TGTGCCAGCAGTGGGGGGACTAGCGGGAGAATTAGTTACGAGCAGTACTTC. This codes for CASSGGTSGRISYEQYF.

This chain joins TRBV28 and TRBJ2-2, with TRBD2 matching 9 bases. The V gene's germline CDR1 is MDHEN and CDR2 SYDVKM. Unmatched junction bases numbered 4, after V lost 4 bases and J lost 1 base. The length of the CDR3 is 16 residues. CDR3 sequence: CASSSRLAVNTGELFF. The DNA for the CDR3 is TGTGCCAGCAGTTCTCGACTAGCGGTGAACACCGGGGAGCTGTTTTTT.

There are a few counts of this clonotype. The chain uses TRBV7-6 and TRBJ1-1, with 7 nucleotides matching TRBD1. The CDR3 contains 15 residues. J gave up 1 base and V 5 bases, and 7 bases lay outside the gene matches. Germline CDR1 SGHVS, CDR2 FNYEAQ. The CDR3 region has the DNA TGTGCCAGCAGCGTAGACAGGGAGGGGAACACTGAAGCTTTCTTT. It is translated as CASSVDREGNTEAFF.

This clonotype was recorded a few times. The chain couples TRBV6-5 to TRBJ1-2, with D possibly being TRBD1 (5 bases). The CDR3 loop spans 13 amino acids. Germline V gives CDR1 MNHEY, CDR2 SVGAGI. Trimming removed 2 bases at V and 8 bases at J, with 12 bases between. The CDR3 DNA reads TGTGCCAGCAGTTACACCCCAGGGTACGGCTACACCTTC. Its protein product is CASSYTPGYGYTF.

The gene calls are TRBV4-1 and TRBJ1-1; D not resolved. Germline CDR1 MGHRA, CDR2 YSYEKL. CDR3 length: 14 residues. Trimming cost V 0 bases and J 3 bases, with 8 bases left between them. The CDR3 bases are TGCGCCAGCAGCCAAGAACGGTGGGACACTGAAGCTTTCTTT. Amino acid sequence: CASSQERWDTEAFF.

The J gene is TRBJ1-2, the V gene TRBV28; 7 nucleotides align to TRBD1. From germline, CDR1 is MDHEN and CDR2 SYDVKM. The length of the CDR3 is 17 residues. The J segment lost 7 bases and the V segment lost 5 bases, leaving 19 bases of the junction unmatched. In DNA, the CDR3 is TGTGCCAGCAGTCCAAACCGAGAAGACAGGGCTTTGGTTGGCTACACCTTC. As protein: CASSPNREDRALVGYTF.

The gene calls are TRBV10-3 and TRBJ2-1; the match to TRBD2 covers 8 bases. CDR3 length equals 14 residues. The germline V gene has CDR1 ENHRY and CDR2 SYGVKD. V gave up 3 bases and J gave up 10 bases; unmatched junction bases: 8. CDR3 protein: CAISDAGGAQEQFF. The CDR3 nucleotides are TGTGCCATCAGTGATGCCGGGGGGGCCCAAGAGCAGTTCTTC.